This T cell receptor (beta chain) appears in the sequencing data of a study of tissue T cells after allogeneic stem cell transplantation. Germline trimming cut 5 bases from V and 2 bases from J; bases unmatched to any gene: 6. The CDR3 loop spans 15 amino acids. Germline assignment: CDR1 KGHSH and CDR2 LQKENI. Assay used: immunoSEQ multiplex PCR; TCRdb lists only in-frame clones, some missing. This table holds several hundred clones, 40% to 50% found once. Adult allogeneic hematopoietic cell transplant recipients with steroid-refractory graft-versus-host disease were prospectively enrolled for research autopsy.

This receptor was identified in a female patient aged 40 to 69 with steroid-refractory graft-versus-host disease after an allogeneic stem cell transplant. Some T cells may originate from the graft donor. This specimen consisted of kidney tissue, obtained at autopsy. The rearrangement uses TRBV18 and TRBJ1-1; 9 nucleotides align to TRBD1. CDR3 amino acids: CASSFGQGTNTEAFF. For the CDR3, the DNA is TGTGCCAGCTCATTTGGACAGGGGACTAACACTGAAGCTTTCTTT.